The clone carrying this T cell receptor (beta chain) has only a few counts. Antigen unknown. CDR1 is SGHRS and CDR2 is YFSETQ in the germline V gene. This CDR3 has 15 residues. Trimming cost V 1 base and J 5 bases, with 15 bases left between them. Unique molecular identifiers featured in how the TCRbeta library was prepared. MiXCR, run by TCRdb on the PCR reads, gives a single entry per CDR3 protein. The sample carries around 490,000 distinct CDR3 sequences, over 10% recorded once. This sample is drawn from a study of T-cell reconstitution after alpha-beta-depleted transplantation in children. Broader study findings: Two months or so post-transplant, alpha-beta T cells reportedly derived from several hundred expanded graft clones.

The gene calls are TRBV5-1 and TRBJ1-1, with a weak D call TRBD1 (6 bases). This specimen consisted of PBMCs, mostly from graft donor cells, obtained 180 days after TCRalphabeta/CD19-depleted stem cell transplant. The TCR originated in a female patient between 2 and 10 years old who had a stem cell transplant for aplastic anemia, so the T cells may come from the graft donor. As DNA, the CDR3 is TGCGCCAGCAGCTTGAGAACAGGGCGAGAGACTGAAGCTTTCTTT. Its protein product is CASSLRTGRETEAFF.